This passage covers 22 T cell receptor beta chains from one sample sequenced in a study of blood T cell repertoires in COVID-19. Clones were read by immunoSEQ multiplex PCR, and TCRdb kept only the in-frame ones, dropping some. The sample holds 150,000 or so clones, 84% seen once. The material sequenced was peripheral blood. The source of these receptors is a human donor in a cohort sampled during active COVID-19.

This chain joins TRBV13 and TRBJ1-1, with TRBD1 matching over 8 bases. Trimming took 4 bases from V and 1 from J; bases not matched to a gene: 5. This CDR3 contains 15 residues. Per the germline V gene, CDR1 is PRHDT and CDR2 is FYEKMQ (reference sequence). Here the CDR3 reads CASSSTGQGNTEAFF. Here the CDR3 DNA reads TGTGCCAGCAGCTCGACAGGACAGGGGAACACTGAAGCTTTCTTT. Combining the CDR3 with reference TRBV13 and TRBJ1-1 gives the whole variable domain AAGVIQSPRHLIKEKRETATLKCYPIPRHDTVYWYQQGPGQDPQFLISFYEKMQSDKGSIPDRFSAQQFSDYHSELNMSSLELGDSALYFCASSSTGQGNTEAFFGQGTRLTVV.

The V gene is TRBV18, the J gene TRBJ1-2; D is unclear. The CDR3 extends over 15 amino acids. The V gene's germline CDR1 is KGHSH and CDR2 LQKENI. V was shortened by 3 bases and J by 0 bases, with 11 bases between the two germline ends. The CDR3 reads CASSPPSQANYGYTF. The CDR3, as DNA: TGTGCCAGCTCACCCCCCAGCCAGGCTAACTATGGCTACACCTTC.

The V and J genes are TRBV21-1 and TRBJ1-2; no check of the table's D call, TRBD1, against the DNA was made. TRBV21-1 constitutes a pseudogene. The CDR3 extends over 15 amino acids. The CDR3 DNA reads as TGTGCCAGCAGCAAAGATAGGGGGTCGAACTATGGCTACACCTTC. Translated, it gives CASSKDRGSNYGYTF.

The gene calls are TRBV7-2 and TRBJ1-2, with 9 bases matching TRBD1. This CDR3 comprises 15 residues. In germline, CDR1 is SGHTA, CDR2 FQGNSA. Trimming cost V 4 bases and J 4 bases; bases outside gene matches: 7. In DNA form, the CDR3 reads TGTGCCAGCAGCTCAAGGACAGGGGCCTCCTATGGCTACACCTTC. Translated, it gives CASSSRTGASYGYTF.

The chain uses TRBV11-2 and TRBJ2-3, with 7 nucleotides matching TRBD1. Trimming removed 4 bases from V and 0 bases from J; junction bases left unmatched: 7. CDR3 length: 16 amino acids. Per the germline V gene, CDR1 is SGHAT and CDR2 is FQNNGV. CDR3 region: CASSSLDRASTDTQYF. The DNA of the CDR3 is TGTGCCAGCAGCTCCCTTGACAGGGCTAGCACAGATACGCAGTATTTT. Full variable domain (missing parts from reference TRBV11-2 and TRBJ2-3): EAGVAQSPRYKIIEKRQSVAFWCNPISGHATLYWYQQILGQGPKLLIQFQNNGVVDDSQLPKDRFSAERLKGVDSTLKIQPAKLEDSAVYLCASSSLDRASTDTQYFGPGTRLTVL.

V gene TRBV7-8 combines with J gene TRBJ1-1, with a weak D call TRBD1 (6 bases). The germline V gene encodes CDR1 SGHVS and CDR2 FQNEAQ. V was clipped by 5 bases and J by 6 bases, with 22 bases between them. The CDR3 runs 16 residues. The CDR3 DNA is TGTGCCAGCAGCCCAACAGGGAGAGTAGGGCGCGCTGAAGCTTTCTTT. Translation: CASSPTGRVGRAEAFF.

This rearrangement joins TRBV30 to TRBJ2-3, with D unresolved. The CDR3 extends over 12 amino acids. Trimming took off 3 bases at V and 3 bases at J, with 7 bases between the two ends. Per germline, CDR1 GTSNPN and CDR2 SVGIG (reference sequence). CDR3 sequence (DNA): TGTGCCTGGAGGTCGGTGACAGATACGCAGTATTTT. Translated: CAWRSVTDTQYF.

CDR3 loop: CASSPTGDGELFF. CDR3 nucleotides: TGCGCCAGCAGTCCAACAGGGGACGGGGAGCTGTTTTTT. V and J are TRBV4-1 and TRBJ2-2, with 7 bases aligning to TRBD1. Per the germline V gene, CDR1 is MGHRA and CDR2 is YSYEKL. The V and J ends lost 6 bases and 7 bases, in that order; junction bases with no gene match: 5. The CDR3 contains 13 residues.

The chain is built from TRBV5-1 and TRBJ2-3, with 12 bases aligning to TRBD2. The CDR3 is 17 amino acids. After removal of 7 bases from V and 6 bases from J, the junction contained 15 bases not matched to a gene. The germline gives CDR1 SGHRS, CDR2 YFSETQ. The CDR3 DNA reads as TGCGCCAGCTACTCTTCGACTAGCGGGGGTAATATGGATACGCAGTATTTT. This translates into CASYSSTSGGNMDTQYF.

The chain links TRBV2 to TRBJ1-2, with D possibly matching TRBD1 (5 bases). This CDR3 spans 13 amino acids. V dropped 1 base and J dropped 6 bases, with 9 bases sitting between them. Per the germline V gene, CDR1 is SNHLY and CDR2 is FYNNEI. This CDR3 reads CASSEGPGNGYTF. CDR3 sequence (DNA): TGTGCCAGCAGTGAAGGTCCAGGGAATGGCTACACCTTC. Full variable domain (remainder filled in from reference TRBV2 and TRBJ1-2): EPEVTQTPSHQVTQMGQEVILRCVPISNHLYFYWYRQILGQKVEFLVSFYNNEISEKSEIFDDQFSVERPDGSNFTLKIRSTKLEDSAMYFCASSEGPGNGYTFGSGTRLTVV.

This chain links TRBV11-3 with TRBJ2-1; a possible D gene is TRBD2 (6 bases). Germline assignment: CDR1 SGHNT and CDR2 YENEEA. The CDR3 is made up of 15 amino acids. The V and J ends lost 1 base and 6 bases respectively, with 13 bases between them. CDR3 region: CASSLGAGRFNEQFF. Written as DNA, the CDR3 is TGTGCCAGCAGCTTAGGGGCAGGGAGGTTCAATGAGCAGTTCTTC.

V and J are TRBV28 and TRBJ2-7, with 8 bases aligning to TRBD1. The CDR3 has 12 residues. The ends lost 5 bases at V and 6 bases at J; junction bases unmatched: 3. The germline V gene has CDR1 MDHEN and CDR2 SYDVKM. The CDR3 region is CASSGQGGEQYF. As DNA, the CDR3 is TGTGCCAGCAGTGGACAGGGTGGCGAGCAGTACTTC.

The CDR3 here is CASSHDSSGGNSPLHF. Here the CDR3 DNA reads TGTGCCAGCAGCCACGACTCCAGCGGGGGGAATTCACCCCTCCACTTT. The chain has TRBV4-2 and TRBJ1-6; a weak D match, TRBD1 (5 bases). Trimming removed 3 bases from V and 7 bases from J, with 16 bases in between. The CDR3 covers 16 residues. Germline assignment: CDR1 LGHNA and CDR2 YNFKEQ.

This chain uses TRBV10-3 with TRBJ2-7; TRBD1 matches 9 bases. Germline CDR1 and CDR2: ENHRY and SYGVKD. The V and J ends lost 5 bases and 7 bases, in that order; junction bases with no gene match: 9. This CDR3 has 14 residues. For the CDR3, the DNA is TGTGCCATCAGTCACCGGGACAGGGAGGAGGAGCAGTACTTC. It yields the protein CAISHRDREEEQYF.

This clone was counted a few times. This rearrangement joins TRBV5-1 to TRBJ1-1; no definite D call. The CDR3 consists of 14 residues. Germline V gene sequence: CDR1 SGHRS, CDR2 YFSETQ. The V and J ends lost 6 bases and 2 bases respectively, with 14 bases between them. CDR3: CASILGRGNTEAFF. The CDR3 DNA follows: TGCGCCAGCATCCTTGGACGGGGAAACACTGAAGCTTTCTTT.

The chain uses TRBV5-8 and TRBJ1-2; no clear D gene. The CDR3 contains 15 residues. The germline V and J ends were trimmed by 4 bases and 3 bases, with 16 bases remaining between them. Germline-derived CDR1 and CDR2 are SGHTS and YDEGEE. The CDR3 coding sequence is TGTGCCAGCAGCCTTTTGGGCCCAGCAGACTATGGCTACACCTTC. Encoded protein: CASSLLGPADYGYTF.

The chain links TRBV7-9 to TRBJ2-3, with D possibly matching TRBD2 (6 bases). This CDR3 is 16 amino acids long. Trimming removed 2 bases from V and 2 bases from J, with 14 bases in between. Looked up from germline, CDR1 is SEHNR and CDR2 is FQNEAQ (reference sequence). CDR3 in amino acids: CASSLKGTYFTDTQYF. CDR3 coding DNA: TGTGCCAGCAGCTTAAAGGGGACTTACTTCACAGATACGCAGTATTTT.

This clone was seen a handful of times. The chain combines TRBV5-4 with TRBJ1-2; D remains ambiguous. CDR1 and CDR2 from the germline V gene are SGHNT and YYREEE (reference sequence). V gave up 5 bases and J gave up 0 bases, with 11 bases separating them. There are 14 residues in the CDR3. In DNA, the CDR3 is TGTGCCAGCAGACTTCAACAGCCTAACTATGGCTACACCTTC. Its protein product is CASRLQQPNYGYTF.

The J gene is TRBJ2-5, the V gene TRBV28, with 7 bases fitting TRBD1. There are 16 residues in the CDR3. The germline CDR1 and CDR2 sequences are MDHEN and SYDVKM. V was pared by 2 bases and J by 1 base, with 7 bases of the junction left unmatched. The CDR3 DNA is TGTGCCAGCAGTTTAGGGACAGCGATATCCCAAGAGACCCAGTACTTC. This encodes CASSLGTAISQETQYF.

The rearrangement links TRBV4-1 to TRBJ2-2; 7 positions match TRBD1. The V gene's germline CDR1 is MGHRA and CDR2 YSYEKL. V trimming: 1 base; J trimming: 4 bases; junction bases outside the gene matches: 12. The CDR3 loop spans 18 amino acids. CDR3 residues: CASSQVKGANRGTGELFF. The DNA of the CDR3 is TGCGCCAGCAGCCAAGTGAAGGGGGCAAATCGGGGCACCGGGGAGCTGTTTTTT.

This chain connects TRBV10-3 to TRBJ1-2, with D maybe TRBD1 (5 bases). The CDR3 is made up of 13 amino acids. Germline V lookup: CDR1 ENHRY, CDR2 SYGVKD. V lost 8 bases to trimming and J lost 4 bases, with 14 bases between them. The chain's CDR3 is CAILADKAYGYTF. CDR3 nucleotide sequence: TGTGCCATCCTTGCGGACAAAGCCTATGGCTACACCTTC.

V usage is TRBV30 and J usage is TRBJ1-2; 8 bases match TRBD1. Trimming took 7 bases from V and 8 from J; bases not matched to a gene: 9. The germline V gene encodes CDR1 GTSNPN and CDR2 SVGIG (reference sequence). This CDR3 has 12 residues. The chain's CDR3 is CAYSLTGEGYTF. CDR3 nucleotides: TGTGCCTACTCTTTGACAGGGGAAGGCTACACCTTC.